This T cell receptor beta chain was sequenced in a study of T cell responses to AZD1222 COVID-19 vaccine. A word on this clone: What it binds is not known.

CDR3 size: 18 residues. With V trimmed by 4 bases and J by 6 bases, 17 bases remained unmatched. The germline gives CDR1 KGHDR, CDR2 SFDVKD. Findings and limits, study-wide: Unmutated variant regions are reportedly targeted by nearly half of spike-specific TCRs.

Sequencing used immunoSEQ multiplex PCR; TCRdb keeps in-frame clones, though not all of them. The sample includes more than 140,000 clones, about 91% seen only once; the top ten take 3% to 4%. The V gene is TRBV24-1, the J gene TRBJ2-1; 7 bases fit TRBD2. The sequenced sample was peripheral blood, obtained on day 0 of MenACWY control vaccination. The sequence was obtained from an adult in good health. The CDR3 DNA follows: TGTGCCACCAGTGACCGCCACTCACTAGCGTCGGGCCTCAATGAGCAGTTCTTC. Amino acids: CATSDRHSLASGLNEQFF.